The 20 T cell receptor beta chains below were found in one sample sequenced in a study of blood T cell repertoires in COVID-19 (dated by TCRdb to about 2020). Library prep was done by the immunoSEQ multiplex PCR assay. In its TCRdb copy, this immuneACCESS table keeps in-frame sequences only and misses some clones. Where compared with another copy, unresolved V genes explain less than half of these, and the others have no known cause. In all, the sample holds roughly 50,000 clones, and roughly 80% of those were seen once. About 2.6% of the sample is taken by the ten largest. Sequenced input: peripheral blood. The receptors come from a man in his fifties with acute or convalescent COVID-19.

The chain carries TRBV19 and TRBJ1-2; 11 bases align to TRBD1. V lost 5 bases and J lost 6; bases outside the gene matches: 5. Germline V lookup: CDR1 LNHDA, CDR2 SQIVND (reference sequence). The CDR3 consists of 14 residues. The CDR3 loop reads CASSSGQGADGYTF. The CDR3 nucleotides are TGTGCCAGTAGTTCCGGACAGGGGGCGGATGGCTACACCTTC.

The DNA of the CDR3 is TGTGCCAGCAGCTTGCTAGCGGGAGCAGACAATGAGCAGTTCTTC. It translates to CASSLLAGADNEQFF. The V and J genes are TRBV5-5 and TRBJ2-1; TRBD2 matches 10 bases. The germline CDR1 and CDR2 sequences are SGHKS and YYEKEE (reference sequence). V lost 1 base, J lost 5 bases, and 3 bases stayed unmatched. The CDR3 is 15 amino acids.

This chain connects TRBV6-5 to TRBJ2-1, with 10 positions matching TRBD2. The length of the CDR3 is 15 residues. Germline V lookup: CDR1 MNHEY, CDR2 SVGAGI. V lost 2 bases and J lost 5; bases outside the gene matches: 3. For the CDR3, the DNA is TGTGCCAGCAGTTACGGACTAGCGGCAAACAATGAGCAGTTCTTC. It encodes CASSYGLAANNEQFF.

In its sample, this clone was seen once. Other nucleotide sequences in the sample specify the same CDR3. The CDR3 DNA reads as TGTGCCAGTAGTATCATGGAGACCCAGTACTTC. Protein sequence: CASSIMETQYF. The rearrangement joins TRBV19 to TRBJ2-5; D is undetermined. Deletions cut 3 bases from V and 5 bases from J, with 4 bases between. Germline loops: CDR1 LNHDA, CDR2 SQIVND (reference sequence). This CDR3 is 11 amino acids long.

This chain uses TRBV30 with TRBJ2-7, with D perhaps matching TRBD1 (6 bases). Germline loops: CDR1 GTSNPN, CDR2 SVGIG (reference sequence). V was clipped by 2 bases and J by 7 bases, with 18 bases between them. The CDR3 totals 14 residues. The CDR3 DNA reads TGTGCCTGGAGTTACGGGACAACCTTTTTGGAGCAGTACTTC. It encodes CAWSYGTTFLEQYF.

This CDR3 reads CASSYRNTGELFF. The CDR3 coding sequence is TGTGCCAGCAGCTACAGGAACACCGGGGAGCTGTTTTTT. This chain joins TRBV11-2 and TRBJ2-2; D is ambiguous. Trimming left V 4 bases short and J 1 base short, with 4 bases between. There are 13 residues in the CDR3. The germline gives CDR1 SGHAT, CDR2 FQNNGV.

This chain uses TRBV5-8 with TRBJ2-1; 8 bases map to TRBD2. The V gene end was trimmed by 5 bases and the J gene end by 7 bases; junction bases not matched to a gene: 11. In germline, CDR1 is SGHTS, CDR2 YDEGEE. This CDR3 is built from 15 residues. CDR3 coding DNA: TGTGCCAGCAGAACTAGCGGAGCCCGATTAAATGAGCAGTTCTTC. It translates to CASRTSGARLNEQFF.

This clone was seen a handful of times. V usage is TRBV4-2 and J usage is TRBJ1-5; D is possibly TRBD1 (5 bases). CDR1 is LGHNA and CDR2 is YNFKEQ in the germline V gene. This CDR3 region has 16 residues. Deletions cut 1 base from V and 3 bases from J, with 13 bases between. DNA for the CDR3: TGTGCCAGCAGCCAAGGCAGGGTCGGAATCAATCAGCCCCAGCATTTT. It yields the protein CASSQGRVGINQPQHF.

The rearrangement links TRBV27 to TRBJ1-4, with TRBD1 matching over 8 bases. The CDR3 runs to 15 residues. V dropped 5 bases and J dropped 7; count of bases not matched to a gene: 9. CDR1 is MNHEY and CDR2 is SMNVEV in the germline V gene (reference sequence). Here the CDR3 reads CASSVTGGWTEKLFF. The CDR3 coding sequence is TGTGCCAGCAGTGTCACAGGGGGGTGGACTGAAAAACTGTTTTTT.

The chain couples TRBV2 to TRBJ1-1, with 8 bases lining up with TRBD1. Germline V gene lookup returns CDR1 SNHLY and CDR2 FYNNEI. The CDR3 totals 17 residues. V lost 2 bases to trimming and J lost 1 base; unmatched junction nucleotides: 9. The CDR3 nucleotides are TGTGCCAGCAGTGAACAGAGACAGGGGTACGGGAACACTGAAGCTTTCTTT. This gives the protein CASSEQRQGYGNTEAFF.

V and J are TRBV11-2 and TRBJ2-7; the match to TRBD2 covers 11 bases. Germline-derived CDR1 and CDR2 are SGHAT and FQNNGV. The ends lost 5 bases at V and 5 bases at J; junction bases unmatched: 11. The CDR3 is 16 amino acids. The CDR3 sequence is CASSAVLLAGGDEQYF. In nucleotides, the CDR3 is TGTGCCAGCAGCGCGGTCCTCCTAGCGGGAGGCGACGAGCAGTACTTC.

The genes are TRBV10-3 and TRBJ2-3; D might be TRBD1 (6 bases). CDR1 and CDR2 from the germline V gene are ENHRY and SYGVKD. With 6 bases removed from V and 4 bases from J, the gap between germline ends came to 11 bases. The CDR3 consists of 13 residues. CDR3 sequence reads: CAISTTGPDTQYF. In DNA form, the CDR3 reads TGTGCCATCAGCACTACAGGGCCAGATACGCAGTATTTT.

The chain is built from TRBV19 and TRBJ2-2; no firm D call. Germline CDR1 LNHDA, CDR2 SQIVND (reference sequence). The CDR3 spans 14 residues. V lost 3 bases to trimming and J lost 1 base, with 6 bases between them. CDR3 DNA: TGTGCCAGTAGTATCAACAGGAACACCGGGGAGCTGTTTTTT. Its protein is CASSINRNTGELFF.

The CDR3 region is CASSIGGPNTEAFF. For the CDR3, the DNA is TGTGCCAGCAGTATAGGGGGCCCGAACACTGAAGCTTTCTTT. This rearrangement joins TRBV6-5 to TRBJ1-1, with 7 bases fitting TRBD1. Germline trimming cut 5 bases from V and 1 base from J; bases unmatched to any gene: 4. The germline CDR1 and CDR2 sequences are MNHEY and SVGAGI. There are 14 residues in the CDR3.

The CDR3 DNA is TGCGCCAGCAGTATAGGGGGCCAAGAGACCCAGTACTTC. Amino acid sequence: CASSIGGQETQYF. The chain combines TRBV5-1 with TRBJ2-5, with TRBD1 as a possible D gene (6 bases). This CDR3 is 13 amino acids long. Trimming took off 5 bases at V and 1 base at J, with 9 bases between the two ends. The germline CDR1 and CDR2 sequences are SGHRS and YFSETQ.

The chain links TRBV5-1 to TRBJ1-1, with D perhaps TRBD1 (5 bases). Germline values: CDR1 SGHRS, CDR2 YFSETQ. The ends were cut back, 1 base at V and 2 bases at J, with 12 bases in the middle. The CDR3 consists of 15 residues. The CDR3 reads CASSLLVTENTEAFF. The CDR3 bases are TGCGCCAGCAGCTTGTTGGTGACAGAAAACACTGAAGCTTTCTTT.

This clone is medium-sized by share. The rearrangement uses TRBV6-5 and TRBJ1-2; the match to TRBD1 covers 7 bases. V dropped 6 bases and J dropped 8; count of bases not matched to a gene: 12. The CDR3 length is 14 residues. Germline assignment: CDR1 MNHEY and CDR2 SVGAGI. In nucleotides, the CDR3 is TGTGCCAGCAGCCCCCAGGGGGGTAGCCGCGGCTACACCTTC. Protein sequence: CASSPQGGSRGYTF.

This clone was recorded a few times. In DNA form, the CDR3 reads TGTGCCAGCAGCTTGGGTCCGGGTTCACCCCTCCACTTT. This codes for CASSLGPGSPLHF. The rearrangement joins TRBV5-5 to TRBJ1-6; D remains unclear. Germline CDR1 reads SGHKS; CDR2 reads YYEKEE (reference sequence). The ends were cut back, 0 bases at V and 9 bases at J, with 7 bases in the middle. This CDR3 has 13 residues.

This sequence joins TRBV6-2 or TRBV6-3 and TRBJ1-1; tentatively, D is TRBD1 (6 bases). The germline V gene has CDR1 MNHEY and CDR2 SVGEGT. The V gene lost 2 bases and the J gene lost 1 base, with 8 bases spanning the gap. CDR3 length: 14 residues. For the CDR3, the DNA is TGTGCCAGCAGTTACAGGGGGGGGAACACTGAAGCTTTCTTT. It encodes CASSYRGGNTEAFF.

This chain links TRBV29-1 with TRBJ1-2, with 7 positions matching TRBD1. This CDR3 is 15 amino acids long. Trimming took 7 bases from V and 0 from J; bases not matched to a gene: 11. Germline V gene sequence: CDR1 SQVTM, CDR2 ANQGSEA. CDR3 coding DNA: TGCAGCGCCGACCACGGACAGGCGCCTAACTATGGCTACACCTTC. It codes for CSADHGQAPNYGYTF.